This TCR beta chain is drawn from a study of blood T cell repertoires in COVID-19 (dated by TCRdb to 2018 to 2020). Context from the whole study: The collaborator samples originated in the United States, Italy and Spain and spanned the acute and convalescent phases of COVID-19. The prospective study material was composed of cDNA or gDNA derived from T cells, B-cell-depleted T cells, or PBMCs. Deeply sampled blood TCRbeta repertoires from subjects exposed to, actively infected with, or recovered from COVID-19 were included in the dataset. The repertoires were released in a freely available public database intended as a resource for research on the immune response to SARS-CoV-2. The samples were drawn from two sources: the first 160 participants of the ongoing ImmuneRACE study, and some 1,300 subjects contributed by 6 global collaborators. The sample metadata nearly always contained a de-identified subject ID, COVID-19 status, age in years and sex. Where HLA class I and class II types were available, the types were taken from metadata supplied by the sample provider, not from assay-based typing.

Trimming at the junction amounts to 6 bases on V and 3 bases on J, and the germline ends lie 11 bases apart. Spanning cysteine to phenylalanine, the CDR3 consists of 13 amino acids. Only the CDR3 part of the read is kept: 39 bases, read in frame from the first base. For CDR1 and CDR2, the germline V gene lists MDHEN and SYDVKM. This clone was observed a single time. Its specific antigen is unknown. It has no much larger one-base neighbor in the sample; base qualities were not kept. Study-wide findings and limitations: Clinical and demographic metadata were provided uncurated, with the amount varying by source and participant.

TCRbeta CDR3 regions were amplified from genomic DNA using the immunoSEQ Assay, a bias-controlled multiplex PCR. The authors processed their data as follows. Within the assay, amplification of reference gene primers was used to estimate how many nucleated cells each sample contained. Sequence reads were collapsed and filtered to measure the absolute abundance of every unique TCRbeta CDR3 rearrangement. For each sample, productive Simpson clonality was calculated as the square root of Simpson's diversity index over productive rearrangements. Held by TCRdb, this immuneACCESS table contains in-frame sequences only and omits some clones. Under half of the omission traces to an unresolved V gene where checked; the cause of the rest is unknown. That table supplies the V and J calls and clone size; D and trimming were determined from the DNA. The sample table records approximately 490,000 clones; roughly 87% of these occur just once. 0.7% of the sample goes to the ten largest clones.

In the prospective study, participants were 18 to 89 years old, resided in fewer than 25 geographic areas of the United States, and were enrolled through a virtual design. In the prospective study, cohorts were assigned on the basis of participant-reported clinical history obtained from a screening survey and a study questionnaire. ImmuneRACE Cohort 3 recovered participants were defined by two consecutive negative NP/OP PCR tests, healthcare professional clearance, or symptom resolution. In the prospective study, whole blood, serum and a nasopharyngeal or oropharyngeal swab were collected from each participant by mobile phlebotomists. Additional blood draws and questionnaires over an approximately two-month period could optionally be provided by prospective study participants. Before DNA extraction, blood samples from the prospective study were shipped at room temperature or frozen.

The sample taken for sequencing was PBMCs or T cells enriched from blood (not recorded which). This clonotype was obtained from a woman under 30 who had recovered from COVID-19. In this chain, TRBV28 is recombined with TRBJ1-2; TRBD1 could be the D gene, as 6 bases match. The DNA reads as follows: TGTGCCAGCAGACCCGACAGGTACTATGGCTACACCTTC. The translation is CASRPDRYYGYTF.